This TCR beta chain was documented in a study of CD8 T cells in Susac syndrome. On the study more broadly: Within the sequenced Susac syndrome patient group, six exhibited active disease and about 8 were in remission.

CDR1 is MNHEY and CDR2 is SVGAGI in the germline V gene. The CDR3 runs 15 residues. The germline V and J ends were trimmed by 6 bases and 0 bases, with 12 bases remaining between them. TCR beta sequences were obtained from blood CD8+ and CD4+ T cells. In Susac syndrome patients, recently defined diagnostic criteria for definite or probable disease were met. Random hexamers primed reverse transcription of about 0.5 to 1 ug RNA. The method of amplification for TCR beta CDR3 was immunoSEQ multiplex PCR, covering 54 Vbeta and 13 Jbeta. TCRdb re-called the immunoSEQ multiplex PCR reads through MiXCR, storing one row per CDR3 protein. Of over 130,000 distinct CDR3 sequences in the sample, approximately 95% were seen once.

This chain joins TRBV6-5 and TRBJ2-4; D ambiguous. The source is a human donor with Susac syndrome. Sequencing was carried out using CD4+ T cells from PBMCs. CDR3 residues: CASRPGRLAKNIQYF. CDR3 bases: TGTGCCAGCAGGCCAGGACGATTAGCCAAAAACATTCAGTACTTC.